These 13 T cell receptor beta chains came from one sample sequenced in a study of blood T cell repertoires in COVID-19. Some clones are missing from TCRdb's copy, which holds only in-frame ones; the method was immunoSEQ multiplex PCR. The sample contains hundreds of thousands of clones, more than 75% of which appear only once. Sequencing input: peripheral blood. The receptors originated from a woman aged 40-49 years who had recovered from COVID-19.

The V gene is TRBV27, the J gene TRBJ2-6, with D unclear. This CDR3 is built from 14 residues. Germline assignment: CDR1 MNHEY and CDR2 SMNVEV (reference sequence). The V end was cut by 8 bases, the J end by 0 bases, with 8 bases between. The CDR3 DNA sequence: TGTGCCAGCGGTCTGGCCTCTGGGGCCAACGTCCTGACTTTC. Amino acid sequence: CASGLASGANVLTF.

V is TRBV5-6 and J is TRBJ1-2; 8 bases align to TRBD1. Germline CDR1 reads SGHDT; CDR2 reads YYEEEE. J lost 0 bases, V lost 4 bases, and 11 bases had no gene match. This CDR3 region has 17 residues. CDR3 in amino acids: CASSGTRQGSSNYGYTF. Here the CDR3 DNA reads TGTGCCAGCAGCGGAACTCGACAGGGGAGTTCTAACTATGGCTACACCTTC.

The rearrangement links TRBV19 to TRBJ2-2; possible D gene TRBD1, 6 bases. The CDR3 has 19 residues. Germline V gene lookup returns CDR1 LNHDA and CDR2 SQIVND (reference sequence). Trimming stripped 8 bases from V and 0 bases from J, with 25 bases between. Here the CDR3 DNA reads TGTGCCAGTTCCCGGCTCCGGGACACTAAACTTACGAACACCGGGGAGCTGTTTTTT. This encodes CASSRLRDTKLTNTGELFF.

This sequence joins TRBV6-5 and TRBJ1-1; the D gene is possibly TRBD1 (5 bases). This CDR3 has 13 amino acids. Germline lookup yields CDR1 MNHEY and CDR2 SVGAGI. V lost 7 bases, J lost 3 bases, and 12 bases lay in between. CDR3 amino acids: CASTGPTYTEAFF. CDR3 DNA sequence: TGTGCCAGCACAGGGCCCACCTACACTGAAGCTTTCTTT.

The chain links TRBV27 to TRBJ2-1, with a tentative D call TRBD1 (6 bases). V was trimmed by 6 bases and J by 6 bases, leaving 12 bases between them. The CDR3 runs to 13 residues. In germline, CDR1 is MNHEY, CDR2 SMNVEV (reference sequence). CDR3 in amino acids: CASRQGFGNEQFF. CDR3 nucleotide sequence: TGTGCCAGCAGACAGGGATTTGGCAATGAGCAGTTCTTC.

This sequence joins TRBV27 and TRBJ1-4; D uncertain. Germline V CDR1 and CDR2: MNHEY, SMNVEV (reference sequence). Trimming shortened V by 9 bases and J by 4 bases, and 15 bases separated the two germline ends. The CDR3 has 14 residues. The CDR3: CASKVGQYNEKLFF. DNA for the CDR3: TGTGCCAGTAAAGTTGGGCAGTATAATGAAAAACTGTTTTTT.

This rearrangement joins TRBV9 to TRBJ1-1; D might be TRBD1 (6 bases). V gave up 1 base and J gave up 1 base, with 11 bases separating them. The CDR3 covers 15 residues. Germline V gene sequence: CDR1 SGDLS, CDR2 YYNGEE. CDR3 nucleotides: TGTGCCAGCAGCGTACAGGGGCGTACGAACACTGAAGCTTTCTTT. Its translation is CASSVQGRTNTEAFF. Full variable domain (rest looked up from reference TRBV9 and TRBJ1-1): DSGVTQTPKHLITATGQRVTLRCSPRSGDLSVYWYQQSLDQGLQFLIQYYNGEERAKGNILERFSAQQFPDLHSELNLSSLELGDSALYFCASSVQGRTNTEAFFGQGTRLTVV.

The rearrangement links TRBV7-2 to TRBJ2-2, with 8 bases that match TRBD2. The V gene's germline CDR1 is SGHTA and CDR2 FQGNSA. V shed 7 bases, J shed 5 bases, and the junction held 15 bases outside the gene matches. This CDR3 comprises 17 residues. The CDR3 DNA reads TGTGCCAGCACCCCTTTCTATGTAGCGGGATCGACCGGGGAGCTGTTTTTT. Its protein is CASTPFYVAGSTGELFF.

The chain links TRBV2 to TRBJ1-1, with no clear D. Trimming shortened V by 3 bases and J by 11 bases, and 16 bases separated the two germline ends. The germline V gene has CDR1 SNHLY and CDR2 FYNNEI. The CDR3 is 13 amino acids. Written as DNA, the CDR3 is TGTGCCAGCAGTGATGAGGGCTCTTCGGCGGCTTTCTTT. This gives the protein CASSDEGSSAAFF.

The chain combines TRBV9 with TRBJ2-3; the match to TRBD2 covers 15 bases. V trimming: 3 bases; J trimming: 3 bases; junction bases outside the gene matches: 8. The germline V gene has CDR1 SGDLS and CDR2 YYNGEE. This CDR3 region has 18 residues. The CDR3 DNA sequence: TGTGCCAGCAGCGCACTCGGGACTAGCGGGGGGAGAACAGATACGCAGTATTTT. Its translation is CASSALGTSGGRTDTQYF.

V is TRBV6-5 and J is TRBJ2-7, with TRBD1 as a possible D gene (5 bases). CDR3 length: 14 residues. Germline V CDR1 and CDR2: MNHEY, SVGAGI. Trimming cost V 2 bases and J 6 bases, with 14 bases left between them. CDR3 amino acids: CASSYRGNEREQYF. The CDR3 DNA reads TGTGCCAGCAGTTACAGGGGAAATGAGCGCGAGCAGTACTTC.

The chain has TRBV4-3 and TRBJ2-1, with 7 bases that match TRBD2. Trimming cost V 0 bases and J 5 bases; bases outside gene matches: 10. Germline V gene lookup returns CDR1 LGHNA and CDR2 YSLEER. The CDR3 runs 17 residues. CDR3 protein: CASSQDPMGGVNNEQFF. The DNA for the CDR3 is TGCGCCAGCAGCCAAGACCCTATGGGGGGGGTTAACAATGAGCAGTTCTTC.

V is TRBV11-2 and J is TRBJ1-3; TRBD1 agrees at 9 bases. V shed 7 bases and J 9 bases; nucleotides not matched to a gene: 13. Germline lookup yields CDR1 SGHAT and CDR2 FQNNGV. The CDR3 has 15 amino acids. The CDR3 DNA reads as TGTGCCAGCATTAACAGGGGGCCCAAAGGTCGCACCATATATTTT. Translating gives CASINRGPKGRTIYF.